The T cell receptor (beta chain) under discussion was sequenced for a study of T cell responses to AZD1222 COVID-19 vaccine. CDR1 is SSHAT, CDR2 FNYEAQ, per germline (reference sequence). J gave up 6 bases and V 1 base, and 12 bases lay outside the gene matches. The CDR3 is made up of 19 amino acids. Using immunoSEQ multiplex PCR, the repertoire was profiled, and TCRdb retains in-frame clones only, with some absent. Of roughly 160,000 clones listed, roughly 92% are singletons. Study-wide results and limits: Regions 160-218 and 743-854 dominated among vaccine-associated CD4 TCRs spanning spike. Just six AZD1222 recipients were seropositive at baseline. Rises in breadth and depth of Spike-specific TCRs came after two AZD1222 doses. Among the donors, most were white British and more were female, and clonal diversity was possibly underestimated.

In this sample, this clone turned up a few times. Its target is not known. The chain combines TRBV7-7 with TRBJ2-1, with 13 bases lining up with TRBD2. This TCR came from an adult in good health. This specimen was peripheral blood, taken on day 0 of AZD1222 vaccination. The CDR3 protein is CASSLGPPLGLAGFNEQFF. The CDR3 nucleotides are TGTGCCAGCAGCTTAGGTCCCCCTCTGGGACTAGCGGGATTCAATGAGCAGTTCTTC.